This T cell receptor (beta chain) was observed in a study of shared clonotypes between healthy human individuals. Turning to this clone: Its antigen is not identified.

Study conclusions and caveats: Naive subsets generally had larger estimated richness than memory subsets.

The table came from immunoSEQ multiplex PCR; TCRdb's copy has only in-frame clones and leaves some out. The data show around 700,000 clones, 72% seen once. The CDR3 sequence is 19 residues long. This TCR was sampled from a woman in her 30s in good health. The sequenced sample consisted of memory CD4+ T cells sorted from blood. Subset described: CD45RA-negative fraction. This sequence joins TRBV21-1 and TRBJ2-3; TRBD2 was called by the table and not checked on the DNA. TRBV21-1 is tagged as a pseudogene. The CDR3 DNA sequence: TGTGCCAGCAGCAAGGCGGGGGGACGAAATGATTCTAGCACAGATACGCAGTATTTT. It is translated as CASSKAGGRNDSSTDTQYF.